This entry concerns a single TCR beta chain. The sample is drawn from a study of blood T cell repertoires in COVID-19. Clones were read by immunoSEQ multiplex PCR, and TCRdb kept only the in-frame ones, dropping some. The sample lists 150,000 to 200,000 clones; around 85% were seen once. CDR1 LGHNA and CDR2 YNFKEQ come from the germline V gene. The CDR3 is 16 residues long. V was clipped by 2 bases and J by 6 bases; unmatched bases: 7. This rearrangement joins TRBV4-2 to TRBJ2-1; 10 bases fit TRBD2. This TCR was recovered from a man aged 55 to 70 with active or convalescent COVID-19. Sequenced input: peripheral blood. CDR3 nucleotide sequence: TGTGCCAGCAGCCAATTACTAGCGGGAAGGAGCAATGAGCAGTTCTTC. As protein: CASSQLLAGRSNEQFF.